Only a few counts were recorded for the clone carrying this TCR beta chain. The investigators amplified TCR beta CDR3 regions from RNA transcripts. With the HTBI primer set, the TCR CDR3 went through a first round of RT-PCR. Each CDR3 protein is one row after TCRdb ran MiXCR on the multiplex PCR reads. The table includes hundreds of thousands of distinct CDR3 sequences, 15% to 20% detected once. Germline V gives CDR1 SEHNR, CDR2 FQNEAQ (reference sequence). The CDR3 covers 15 residues. Trimming took off 7 bases at V and 7 bases at J, with 22 bases between the two ends. This entry comes from a study of T cells in Graves' hyperthyroidism and ophthalmopathy. Clinical Activity Scores of at least 3, NOSPECS grades of at least 4 and durations under 3 months characterized ophthalmopathy patients.

This rearrangement joins TRBV7-9 to TRBJ1-2; maybe TRBD1 (6 bases). The TCR was taken from a woman between 40 and 55 years old with Graves' ophthalmopathy. Specimen: blood. The CDR3 nucleotides are TGTGCCAGCAATTTGCGTGGGGGCACGGAGTCTGGCTACACCTTC. It encodes CASNLRGGTESGYTF. Using reference TRBV7-9 and TRBJ1-2 for the parts outside the CDR3, the full variable domain is DTGVSQNPRHKITKRGQNVTFRCDPISEHNRLYWYRQTLGQGPEFLTYFQNEAQLEKSRLLSDRFSAERPKGSFSTLEIQRTEQGDSAMYLCASNLRGGTESGYTFGSGTRLTVV.